What follows are 10 T cell receptor beta chains derived from one specimen sequenced in a study of blood T cell repertoires in COVID-19. Assay used: immunoSEQ multiplex PCR; TCRdb lists only in-frame clones, some missing. This sample yields about 180,000 clones, of which about 83% are seen a single time; 15% to 20% belongs to the top ten. The sample consisted of peripheral blood. The receptors derive from a person between 65 and 79 years old with COVID-19, enrolled during active disease.

The chain recombines TRBV28 with TRBJ1-5; TRBD1 agrees at 8 bases. The CDR3 contains 15 residues. V dropped 5 bases and J dropped 5; count of bases not matched to a gene: 8. Germline V gene data show CDR1 as MDHEN and CDR2 as SYDVKM. CDR3 protein: CASSPRTGKHQPQHF. CDR3 DNA sequence: TGTGCCAGCAGTCCAAGGACAGGGAAGCATCAGCCCCAGCATTTT. Complete variable domain (other parts from reference TRBV28 and TRBJ1-5): DVKVTQSSRYLVKRTGEKVFLECVQDMDHENMFWYRQDPGLGLRLIYFSYDVKMKEKGDIPEGYSVSREKKERFSLILESASTNQTSMYLCASSPRTGKHQPQHFGDGTRLSIL.

This clone was observed a handful of times. The chain couples TRBV28 to TRBJ1-6; a weak D match, TRBD1 (5 bases). CDR3 size: 14 residues. V was cut by 6 bases and J by 7 bases, with 13 bases left in between. CDR1 is MDHEN, CDR2 SYDVKM, per germline. CDR3 in amino acids: CASSQLGGNSPLHF. The CDR3 DNA reads as TGTGCCAGCAGCCAACTCGGGGGGAATTCACCCCTCCACTTT.

This chain links TRBV6-6 with TRBJ2-7, with D possibly TRBD2 on 5 matching bases. The V and J ends lost 4 bases and 4 bases respectively, with 20 bases between them. The CDR3 loop spans 16 amino acids. The V gene's germline CDR1 is MNHNY and CDR2 SVGAGI (reference sequence). The CDR3 spells CASSSQAGMTTYEQYF. DNA for the CDR3: TGTGCCAGCAGTTCTCAGGCCGGGATGACCACTTACGAGCAGTACTTC.

A note on this clone: Here the CDR3 omits its conserved ending phenylalanine or tryptophan, so a read error is the likely source. It is unclear where the CDR3 begins or ends on the DNA, so no DNA is shown, and the CDR3 is as TCRdb lists it. V and J are TRBV6-2 or TRBV6-3 and TRBJ2-7; whether TRBD2, the table's D call, matches the DNA was not checked. The CDR3 comprises 13 residues, both ends counted. CDR1 is MNHEY, CDR2 SVGEGT, per germline. CDR3 residues: CASSFPGRARIWL.

This chain links TRBV5-4 with TRBJ2-3; 10 bases map to TRBD2. With 4 bases clipped from V and 0 bases from J, the junction kept 5 bases outside the gene matches. This CDR3 has 16 amino acids. Germline V CDR1 and CDR2: SGHNT, YYREEE (reference sequence). The CDR3 DNA reads as TGTGCCAGCAGCCCAGGACTAGCGGCTAGCACAGATACGCAGTATTTT. This codes for CASSPGLAASTDTQYF. Looking up the rest from reference TRBV5-4 and TRBJ2-3 gives the full variable domain: ETGVTQSPTHLIKTRGQQVTLRCSSQSGHNTVSWYQQALGQGPQFIFQYYREEENGRGNFPPRFSGLQFPNYSSELNVNALELDDSALYLCASSPGLAASTDTQYFGPGTRLTVL.

The V and J genes are TRBV15 and TRBJ2-7; D gene uncertain. The CDR3 contains 15 residues. The germline CDR1 and CDR2 sequences are LNHNV and YYDKDF (reference sequence). Trimming left V 0 bases short and J 2 bases short, with 11 bases between. The CDR3, as DNA: TGTGCCACCAGCAGAGAGCGGCTGATGACCTACGAGCAGTACTTC. This translates into CATSRERLMTYEQYF.

The V and J genes are TRBV2 and TRBJ1-3; D is possibly TRBD1 (5 bases). Trimming left V 4 bases short and J 0 bases short, with 10 bases between. CDR1 SNHLY and CDR2 FYNNEI come from the germline V gene. This CDR3 region has 15 residues. This CDR3 is CASSVRVDSGNTIYF. The CDR3 DNA sequence: TGTGCCAGCAGTGTCAGGGTAGACTCTGGAAACACCATATATTTT. The full variable domain, its missing parts supplied by reference TRBV2 and TRBJ1-3, is EPEVTQTPSHQVTQMGQEVILRCVPISNHLYFYWYRQILGQKVEFLVSFYNNEISEKSEIFDDQFSVERPDGSNFTLKIRSTKLEDSAMYFCASSVRVDSGNTIYFGEGSWLTVV.

The chain uses TRBV10-1 and TRBJ1-5; D remains ambiguous. CDR3 length: 12 amino acids. CDR1 and CDR2 (germline): WNHNN, SYGVQD (reference sequence). The V and J ends lost 10 bases and 4 bases respectively, with 11 bases between them. The CDR3 region has the DNA TGCGCCAACACCCCGGGGAATCAGCCCCAGCATTTT. Translation gives CANTPGNQPQHF.

The rearrangement links TRBV19 to TRBJ2-1; 12 bases match TRBD2. This CDR3 comprises 17 residues. After removal of 0 bases from V and 9 bases from J, the junction contained 9 bases not matched to a gene. Germline lookup yields CDR1 LNHDA and CDR2 SQIVND (reference sequence). CDR3 sequence (DNA): TGTGCCAGTAGTATAGAGCTAGCGGGAGGGCCATTGAGTGAGCAGTTCTTC. Protein product: CASSIELAGGPLSEQFF.

This chain connects TRBV18 to TRBJ2-7; D perhaps matches TRBD1 (6 bases). Germline assignment: CDR1 KGHSH and CDR2 LQKENI. The V gene lost 0 bases and the J gene lost 9 bases, with 18 bases spanning the gap. The CDR3 contains 15 residues. The CDR3 is CASSPPQGTNVRQYF. The CDR3 DNA is TGTGCCAGCTCACCACCGCAGGGGACCAATGTCAGGCAGTACTTC.